This T cell receptor beta chain was recovered during a study of blood T cell repertoires in COVID-19. In the study overall: The cDNA or gDNA used as material had been derived from T cells, B-cell-depleted T cells, or PBMCs.

This CDR3 comprises 19 residues. CDR1 is SGHVS and CDR2 is FQNEAQ in the germline V gene. V was trimmed by 4 bases and J by 0 bases, leaving 23 bases between them. In the original analysis: The authors estimated nucleated cell counts from reference gene primer amplification. TCRdb keeps only in-frame clones here, not all; method: immunoSEQ multiplex PCR. V, J and clone size reflect that table, while D and trimming were determined from the DNA. Of 290,000 or so clones listed, roughly 87% are singletons. The V call is TRBV7-8, the J call TRBJ2-3; tentatively, D is TRBD2 (6 bases). This clonotype originated in a man aged 18 to 30 with active or convalescent COVID-19. The sequencing sample was made of peripheral blood. For the CDR3, the DNA is TGTGCCAGCAGCTATCACCCGGGTAGCGTGGAGGGGAGCACAGATACGCAGTATTTT. It codes for CASSYHPGSVEGSTDTQYF.